The text below deals with one T cell receptor (beta chain). This CDR3 is 16 amino acids long. The ends lost 4 bases at V and 4 bases at J; junction bases unmatched: 8. Germline assignment: CDR1 MGHDK and CDR2 SYGVNS. Stated treatment: oral pan-JAK inhibitor, 5-10 mg twice daily. The source of the sample is a study of CD8+ T cells in alopecia areata. Whole-study context: It was oral tofacitinib, at 5 to 10 mg twice daily, that treated patients received.

After isolation, RNA underwent reverse transcription to generate cDNA as the sequencing template. This table comes from immunoSEQ multiplex PCR, and its TCRdb copy is limited to in-frame clones, with some not included. The repertoire has 200,000 to 250,000 clones, over 60% of them found once; the top ten carry 4% to 4.5%. This specimen was CD4+ T cells sorted from blood, taken at week 4, from a patient treated with tofacitinib. This chain connects TRBV25-1 to TRBJ2-5; 11 nucleotides match TRBD1. This TCR was sampled from a human donor with alopecia areata. The DNA for the CDR3 is TGTGCCAGCAGTGCCTTCTCGGGACAGGGGGTAGAGACCCAGTACTTC. This encodes CASSAFSGQGVETQYF.